The 20 T cell receptor beta chains below were found in one sample sequenced in a study of PD-L1 blockade in urothelial cancer. Produced via immunoSEQ multiplex PCR; TCRdb's table is partial and in-frame only. This sample has tens of thousands of clones, with almost 85% found just once. The sample was PBMCs, taken around atezolizumab (anti-PD-L1) treatment. These receptors came from a man aged 70-80 years with urothelial cancer.

In this sample, this clone turned up a few times. V gene TRBV5-4 combines with J gene TRBJ1-6, with 8 bases lining up with TRBD1. J was trimmed by 0 bases and V by 4 bases; bases with no gene match: 6. Germline V gene data show CDR1 as SGHNT and CDR2 as YYREEE (reference sequence). The CDR3 consists of 17 residues. CDR3 sequence (DNA): TGTGCCAGCAGCAAGACAGGGGTGAACTCCTATAATTCACCCCTCCACTTT. It codes for CASSKTGVNSYNSPLHF.

The V gene is TRBV4-2, the J gene TRBJ2-7; TRBD1 matches 12 bases. Germline CDR1 is LGHNA and CDR2 is YNFKEQ. The CDR3 runs to 15 residues. Germline trimming cut 1 base from V and 5 bases from J; bases unmatched to any gene: 3. CDR3 sequence (DNA): TGTGCCAGCAGCCAAGCAGGGACAGGGGGCGACGAGCAGTACTTC. This sequence encodes CASSQAGTGGDEQYF.

The chain carries TRBV27 and TRBJ2-1, with D hard to call. The CDR3 sequence is 16 residues long. Germline loops: CDR1 MNHEY, CDR2 SMNVEV (reference sequence). With 0 bases removed from V and 5 bases from J, the gap between germline ends came to 14 bases. The CDR3 region is CASSLSLTVLNNEQFF. The CDR3 DNA sequence: TGTGCCAGCAGTTTATCGCTAACAGTCTTAAACAATGAGCAGTTCTTC.

This rearrangement joins TRBV5-4 to TRBJ2-2, with 7 bases matching TRBD1. This CDR3 has 15 amino acids. Germline-derived CDR1 and CDR2 are SGHNT and YYREEE (reference sequence). Trimming at V came to 4 bases and at J to 1 base, leaving 4 bases not matched to a gene. Here the CDR3 reads CASSPRTGNTGELFF. CDR3 DNA: TGTGCCAGCAGCCCCCGGACAGGGAACACCGGGGAGCTGTTTTTT. Drawing the rest from reference TRBV5-4 and TRBJ2-2, the complete variable domain is ETGVTQSPTHLIKTRGQQVTLRCSSQSGHNTVSWYQQALGQGPQFIFQYYREEENGRGNFPPRFSGLQFPNYSSELNVNALELDDSALYLCASSPRTGNTGELFFGEGSRLTVL.

The rearrangement uses TRBV5-6 and TRBJ2-3; 9 nucleotides line up with TRBD2. The V and J ends lost 2 bases and 6 bases, in that order; junction bases with no gene match: 4. The CDR3 totals 14 residues. From germline, CDR1 is SGHDT and CDR2 YYEEEE. The CDR3 nucleotides read TGTGCCAGCAGCTTTAGCGGGAGCAGCGATACGCAGTATTTT. Translation: CASSFSGSSDTQYF.

The rearrangement joins TRBV7-2 to TRBJ1-1; D may be TRBD1 (5 bases). The CDR3 spans 14 residues. The germline CDR1 and CDR2 sequences are SGHTA and FQGNSA. V dropped 2 bases and J dropped 5 bases, with 12 bases sitting between them. The CDR3 here is CASSLRGGGTEAFF. The DNA for the CDR3 is TGTGCCAGCAGCTTAAGGGGAGGAGGGACTGAAGCTTTCTTT.

The chain employs TRBV10-1 and TRBJ1-1; no firm D call. Germline-derived CDR1 and CDR2 are WNHNN and SYGVQD (reference sequence). The V end lost 2 bases, the J end lost 3 bases, and 19 bases lay between the germline ends. The CDR3 is 17 residues long. CDR3 DNA: TGCGCCAGCAGTGAGGCCCCTACCGCAGTCCAGGACACTGAAGCTTTCTTT. This gives the protein CASSEAPTAVQDTEAFF.

The chain is built from TRBV5-1 and TRBJ1-1; D perhaps matches TRBD1 (5 bases). This CDR3 comprises 15 residues. V lost 0 bases, J lost 5 bases, and 14 bases lay in between. Germline V gives CDR1 SGHRS, CDR2 YFSETQ. CDR3 sequence: CASSLAGATSTEAFF. CDR3 nucleotides: TGCGCCAGCAGCTTGGCCGGGGCGACTAGTACTGAAGCTTTCTTT. The whole variable domain, remainder taken from reference TRBV5-1 and TRBJ1-1, is KAGVTQTPRYLIKTRGQQVTLSCSPISGHRSVSWYQQTPGQGLQFLFEYFSETQRNKGNFPGRFSGRQFSNSRSEMNVSTLELGDSALYLCASSLAGATSTEAFFGQGTRLTVV.

The chain uses TRBV30 and TRBJ1-6, with TRBD1 matching over 7 bases. V shed 0 bases, J shed 6 bases, and the junction held 2 bases outside the gene matches. Germline CDR1 reads GTSNPN; CDR2 reads SVGIG (reference sequence). The CDR3 contains 14 residues. The CDR3 here is CAWSVAGGNSPLHF. In DNA, the CDR3 is TGTGCCTGGAGTGTGGCAGGGGGTAATTCACCCCTCCACTTT.

V is TRBV28 and J is TRBJ2-5, with D hard to call. Germline CDR1 MDHEN, CDR2 SYDVKM. CDR3 length: 12 residues. Trimming shortened V by 2 bases and J by 2 bases, and 3 bases separated the two germline ends. CDR3 residues: CASSLQQETQYF. The CDR3 coding sequence is TGTGCCAGCAGTTTACAACAAGAGACCCAGTACTTC.

The chain combines TRBV19 with TRBJ1-1; D possibly corresponds to TRBD1 (5 bases). Germline V gene sequence: CDR1 LNHDA, CDR2 SQIVND (reference sequence). This CDR3 is 13 amino acids long. The V gene lost 0 bases and the J gene lost 11 bases, with 13 bases spanning the gap. CDR3 bases: TGTGCCAGTAGTATAGATGCAGGGCGCAGTGCTTTCTTT. Translated: CASSIDAGRSAFF.

By proportion, this clone is medium-sized. J is TRBJ2-7 and V is TRBV18, with a tentative D call TRBD2 (6 bases). V gave up 7 bases and J gave up 1 base, with 14 bases separating them. The V gene's germline CDR1 is KGHSH and CDR2 LQKENI. The CDR3 contains 14 residues. CDR3 sequence: CASLEGLGSYEQYF. DNA of the CDR3: TGTGCCAGCTTGGAGGGGCTGGGATCCTACGAGCAGTACTTC. The whole variable domain, filled in from reference TRBV18 and TRBJ2-7, reads NAGVMQNPRHLVRRRGQEARLRCSPMKGHSHVYWYRQLPEEGLKFMVYLQKENIIDESGMPKERFSAEFPKEGPSILRIQQVVRGDSAAYFCASLEGLGSYEQYFGPGTRLTVT.

A single count supports this clone. The chain has TRBV6-1 and TRBJ1-2, with 7 positions matching TRBD1. The CDR3 totals 14 residues. The V gene's germline CDR1 is MNHNS and CDR2 SASEGT. The junction had 5 bases not matched to a gene; V was cut back by 3 bases and J by 4 bases. Written as DNA, the CDR3 is TGTGCCAGCAGTGACCGACAGGGTACCTATGGCTACACCTTC. This sequence encodes CASSDRQGTYGYTF.

J is TRBJ2-2 and V is TRBV18; 15 bases are shared with TRBD2. The CDR3 sequence is 18 residues long. The ends lost 5 bases at V and 3 bases at J; junction bases unmatched: 7. From germline, CDR1 is KGHSH and CDR2 LQKENI. The CDR3 sequence is CASSSGLAGGPDTGELFF. DNA of the CDR3: TGTGCCAGCTCATCCGGACTAGCGGGAGGGCCCGACACCGGGGAGCTGTTTTTT. Complete variable domain (other parts from reference TRBV18 and TRBJ2-2): NAGVMQNPRHLVRRRGQEARLRCSPMKGHSHVYWYRQLPEEGLKFMVYLQKENIIDESGMPKERFSAEFPKEGPSILRIQQVVRGDSAAYFCASSSGLAGGPDTGELFFGEGSRLTVL.

The rearrangement joins TRBV5-1 to TRBJ2-2, with 9 positions matching TRBD1. J gave up 7 bases and V 4 bases, and 11 bases lay outside the gene matches. From germline, CDR1 is SGHRS and CDR2 YFSETQ. The CDR3 is 16 amino acids. The CDR3 sequence: CASSPQGQGRSGELFF. For the CDR3, the DNA is TGCGCCAGCAGCCCGCAGGGACAGGGTCGAAGCGGGGAGCTGTTTTTT.

For the CDR3, the DNA is TGTGCCAGCAGTGTGACAGGGGGCTCCTATAATTCACCCCTCCACTTT. Translation: CASSVTGGSYNSPLHF. The chain has TRBV6-1 and TRBJ1-6; TRBD1 aligns across 9 bases. CDR3 length: 16 amino acids. Germline V gene data show CDR1 as MNHNS and CDR2 as SASEGT. Trimming took 4 bases from V and 0 from J; bases not matched to a gene: 1.

The V call is TRBV5-6, the J call TRBJ2-7, with 12 bases matching TRBD1. The CDR3 loop spans 14 amino acids. The ends lost 4 bases at V and 6 bases at J; junction bases unmatched: 5. Germline CDR1 SGHDT, CDR2 YYEEEE. CDR3 in DNA: TGTGCCAGCAGCCGGGGACAGGGGGCGGGCGAGCAGTACTTC. Translating gives CASSRGQGAGEQYF.

The V call is TRBV5-5, the J call TRBJ1-1; 7 nucleotides agree with TRBD1. Germline CDR1 SGHKS, CDR2 YYEKEE (reference sequence). V gave up 4 bases and J gave up 2 bases; unmatched junction bases: 8. This CDR3 is built from 15 residues. The CDR3 coding sequence is TGTGCCAGCAGCATATATACAGGGGTAAACACTGAAGCTTTCTTT. It codes for CASSIYTGVNTEAFF.

This clone was observed a single time. The V call is TRBV7-9, the J call TRBJ2-7; the match to TRBD2 covers 10 bases. After removal of 2 bases from V and 7 bases from J, the junction contained 5 bases not matched to a gene. The CDR3 runs to 14 residues. Per the germline V gene, CDR1 is SEHNR and CDR2 is FQNEAQ (reference sequence). The CDR3, as DNA: TGTGCCAGCAGCTTAAGCGGGGGGGCACGGGAGCAGTACTTC. It translates to CASSLSGGAREQYF.

This chain joins TRBV6-5 and TRBJ1-5; a weak D match, TRBD1 (5 bases). The CDR3 spans 15 residues. Germline assignment: CDR1 MNHEY and CDR2 SVGAGI. V dropped 4 bases and J dropped 0 bases, with 10 bases sitting between them. The CDR3 DNA is TGTGCCAGCAGTTTGGGGCGATATAGCAATCAGCCCCAGCATTTT. Residues: CASSLGRYSNQPQHF.